The clone carrying this TCR beta chain was counted at least ten times. Antigen unknown. The data were taken from a study of metastatic and nonmetastatic thyroid tumors. Findings and caveats of the study: Reported TCR beta diversity, measured in blood and tumor, was significantly higher for malignant thyroid tumors than for benign nodules.

TCRdb reanalyzed the PCR reads via MiXCR. Of about 92,000 clones in the sample, about 15% are singletons; the top ten hold 3.6%. Thyroid surgery was performed in patients who had received no treatment beforehand. Germline V gives CDR1 GTSNPN, CDR2 SVGIG (reference sequence). The V and J ends lost 5 bases and 0 bases respectively, with 14 bases between them. The CDR3 totals 15 residues. The V call is TRBV30, the J call TRBJ1-5; perhaps TRBD1 as D (6 bases). Sequencing was carried out using blood. The sequence derives from a female donor with papillary thyroid cancer or a benign thyroid nodule (not recorded which). Some clones in this sample may be carry-over from other donors' samples. The CDR3 DNA reads TGTGCCTGGGCGGGGGGCGCCGATAGCAATCAGCCCCAGCATTTT. It codes for CAWAGGADSNQPQHF.